This T cell receptor beta chain was retrieved from a study of cytomegalovirus exposure and HLA in healthy donors. Study context: Caucasian-associated ancestry cluster membership applied to under 85% of around 400 genotyped donors.

Germline CDR1 is SGHTS and CDR2 is YDEGEE. The CDR3 spans 17 residues. Trimming removed 0 bases at V and 0 bases at J, with 13 bases between. PCR involved 60 Vbeta and 13 Jbeta primers. Here immunoSEQ multiplex PCR was the method, and the copy in TCRdb shows in-frame clones only, minus some. The listing records 60,000 to 70,000 clones. Study-level results: In a later analysis, HLA-associated TCR beta chains were more clonally expanded than equally common others. Apart from CMV serostatus, no immune exposure information was available. In an earlier analysis, about 90% or about 30%: the productive usage of most TCR beta V segments.

As concerns this clone: Its antigen remains unknown.

The specimen was PBMCs. The TCR comes from a man aged 30-40 years in good health and CMV-seropositive. This rearrangement joins TRBV5-8 to TRBJ2-1; a possible D gene is TRBD2 (6 bases). As DNA, the CDR3 is TGTGCCAGCAGCTTGGCTTGGGCCGGGAGCTCCTACAATGAGCAGTTCTTC. Translating it yields CASSLAWAGSSYNEQFF. Filled out from reference TRBV5-8 and TRBJ2-1, the complete variable domain reads EAGVTQSPTHLIKTRGQQATLRCSPISGHTSVYWYQQALGLGLQFLLWYDEGEERNRGNFPPRFSGRQFPNYSSELNVNALELEDSALYLCASSLAWAGSSYNEQFFGPGTRLTVL.